This TCR beta chain comes out of a study of OX40 agonist ivuxolimab in advanced cancers. On the study more broadly: The treatment was a fully human IgG2 OX40 agonist, ivuxolimab. Every patient in dose escalation had hepatocellular carcinoma, melanoma, renal cell or head and neck cancer.

The method was immunoSEQ multiplex PCR; TCRdb's version includes in-frame clones alone and lacks a portion of them. The sample has 57,000 or so clones; 85% to 95% are singletons. Between the trimmed V and J ends, which lost 4 bases and 4 bases, there was a span of 2 bases. Germline V gene lookup returns CDR1 SGHAT and CDR2 FQNNGV. The CDR3 length is 10 residues. The sequence was obtained from an adult with an advanced solid tumor such as melanoma, head and neck, liver or kidney cancer. Source: CD4+ or CD8+ T cells sorted from blood, taken in a trial of the OX40 agonist ivuxolimab. The V and J genes are TRBV11-2 and TRBJ2-7; D not certain. In DNA, the CDR3 is TGTGCCAGCAGCTCATACGAGCAGTACTTC. Amino acids: CASSSYEQYF.